This T cell receptor beta chain was sequenced in a study of cytomegalovirus exposure and HLA in healthy donors. Study findings and constraints: The study put 150 or so TCR beta chains on its list as cytomegalovirus-associated. Across all donors, roughly uniform sequencing depth was an assumption of the presence/absence analyses.

The germline V gene has CDR1 LNHNV and CDR2 YYDKDF (reference sequence). The ends were cut back, 5 bases at V and 2 bases at J, with 10 bases in the middle. This CDR3 contains 14 residues. This clone occurred once. Antigen: not known. A multiplex PCR was run with 60 Vbeta primers and 13 Jbeta primers. The method was immunoSEQ multiplex PCR; TCRdb's version includes in-frame clones alone and lacks a portion of them. The sample contains approximately 89,000 clones, more than 75% of which appear only once. The chain combines TRBV15 with TRBJ2-1; D perhaps matches TRBD1 (6 bases). The sample was PBMCs. This receptor was identified in a human donor in good health. CDR3 coding DNA: TGTGCCACCAGCTGGGCAGGGGCCTACAATGAGCAGTTCTTC. Translated: CATSWAGAYNEQFF.